The clone carrying this T cell receptor (beta chain) showed up many times. The data were taken from a study of cytotoxic CD8 clonotypes in ibrutinib-treated CLL. Study background: After a median of around 70 months, around 15 patients stayed remitted and some 12 progressed; responses had been partial in about 24 and complete in 2.

Generated by immunoSEQ multiplex PCR, the TCRdb table keeps only in-frame clones and is missing some. The data hold some 350,000 clones, with about 61% observed a single time. Looked up from germline, CDR1 is SGHTA and CDR2 is FQGNSA. Deletions cut 4 bases from V and 7 bases from J, with 17 bases between. This CDR3 contains 14 residues. The V and J genes are TRBV7-2 and TRBJ2-7; possible D gene TRBD2, 6 bases. Specimen: PBMCs, collected after 36 months of ibrutinib treatment. The sequence derives from a human donor with chronic lymphocytic leukemia. CDR3 protein: CASSSLPAGGEQYF. CDR3 in DNA: TGTGCCAGCAGCTCTTTGCCTGCTGGGGGGGAGCAGTACTTC.